These 2 T cell receptor beta chains came from one sample sequenced in a study of response to subunit inactivated influenza vaccine. From the RT-PCR reads, TCRdb called clonotypes with MiXCR, one entry per CDR3 protein. The table has hundreds of thousands of distinct CDR3 sequences, 12% seen once. The starting material was PBMCs from blood, obtained on the day of vaccination. These receptors originate from a man in his fifties or sixties who received an inactivated influenza vaccine.

The chain has TRBV4-3 and TRBJ2-3, with D maybe TRBD2 (6 bases). Per germline, CDR1 LGHNA and CDR2 YSLEER. The V end lost 3 bases, the J end lost 1 base, and 14 bases lay between the germline ends. CDR3 size: 16 residues. The CDR3 region is CASSHRAGPGTDTQYF. The CDR3 nucleotides read TGCGCCAGCAGCCACAGAGCGGGCCCCGGCACAGATACGCAGTATTTT.

DNA for the CDR3: TGTGCCAGCAGCTTGGTTAGCGTAGACGAGCAGTACTTC. Amino acid sequence: CASSLVSVDEQYF. The chain has TRBV5-5 and TRBJ2-7, with D perhaps TRBD2 (5 bases). The CDR3 contains 13 residues. CDR1 is SGHKS and CDR2 is YYEKEE in the germline V gene (reference sequence). V lost 0 bases and J 5 bases, leaving 9 bases between the germline ends.